This is a list of T cell receptor beta chains from one sample in a study of blood T cell repertoires in COVID-19. Only in-frame clones appear in the TCRdb table, and some are missing; sequencing was by immunoSEQ multiplex PCR. This table holds under 60,000 clones, 89% found once. Sequenced: peripheral blood. The receptor set was obtained from a man in his sixties with acute or convalescent COVID-19. Each CDR3 is given with its conserved first and last residue. The D gene is left open where the match is weak. Size tells how often a clone was seen (once, few, many) or the class of an expanded clone, and some rows leave it out.

size,V,J,D,CDR3,DNA
-,TRBV28,TRBJ1-5,-,CASSKWGGSNQPQHF,TGTGCCAGCAGTAAGTGGGGGGGTAGCAATCAGCCCCAGCATTTT
few,TRBV10-3,TRBJ2-2,TRBD1,CAIRTGTGGPTGELFF,TGTGCCATCAGGACCGGGACAGGGGGCCCGACCGGGGAGCTGTTTTTT
-,TRBV15,TRBJ2-7,-,CATSRVLSYEQYF,TGTGCCACCAGCAGAGTCCTCTCCTACGAGCAGTACTTC
few,TRBV19,TRBJ2-2,TRBD1,CASSILGQGARGTGELFF,TGTGCCAGTAGTATCTTGGGACAGGGGGCGCGGGGCACCGGGGAGCTGTTTTTT
-,TRBV18,TRBJ2-5,-,CASSPPGGLETQYF,TGTGCCAGCTCACCACCGGGGGGTTTGGAGACCCAGTACTTC
-,TRBV7-3,TRBJ2-4,-,CASSSGTENIQYF,TGTGCCAGCAGTTCCGGGACTGAAAACATTCAGTACTTC
-,TRBV15,TRBJ2-7,-,CATSRGDRSHYEQYF,TGTGCCACCAGCAGGGGAGACAGGTCACACTACGAGCAGTACTTC
-,TRBV3-1/TRBV3-2,TRBJ1-2,-,CASSQDQGLYGYTF,TGTGCCAGCAGCCAAGATCAGGGCCTCTATGGCTACACCTTC
-,TRBV24-1,TRBJ2-1,-,CATSDSGVDEQFF,TGTGCCACCAGTGATTCGGGGGTCGATGAGCAGTTCTTC
-,TRBV19,TRBJ2-7,TRBD1,CASSIDGTGSYEQYF,TGTGCCAGTAGTATAGACGGGACAGGGTCCTACGAGCAGTACTTC
-,TRBV7-9,TRBJ2-7,TRBD2,CASSLGLKGTPSYEQYF,TGTGCCAGCAGCTTGGGACTAAAGGGAACACCCTCCTACGAGCAGTACTTC
-,TRBV6-5,TRBJ2-7,-,CASSRTGDEYF,TGTGCCAGCAGTAGAACGGGGGATGAGTACTTC
-,TRBV19,TRBJ2-1,-,CASSIGFGEQFF,TGTGCCAGTAGTATCGGTTTTGGTGAGCAGTTCTTC
-,TRBV20-1,TRBJ1-5,-,CSASYNLDQPQHF,TGCAGTGCTAGTTATAATCTCGATCAGCCCCAGCATTTT
-,TRBV5-6,TRBJ1-4,-,CASSLGPRTAGEKLFF,TGTGCCAGCAGCTTGGGCCCCAGGACGGCGGGGGAAAAACTGTTTTTT
-,TRBV18,TRBJ1-1,TRBD1,CASSPGQGGLTEAFF,TGTGCCAGCTCACCTGGACAGGGGGGATTAACTGAAGCTTTCTTT
-,TRBV3-1/TRBV3-2,TRBJ1-1,TRBD1,CASSQQPGTGLAFF,TGTGCCAGCAGCCAACAGCCCGGGACAGGGTTAGCTTTCTTT
-,TRBV9,TRBJ2-1,-,CASSVEGGPYNEQFF,TGTGCCAGCAGCGTAGAGGGGGGGCCCTACAATGAGCAGTTCTTC
-,TRBV6-6,TRBJ1-1,TRBD1,CASSRPGTGGSHTEAFF,TGTGCCAGCAGTCGACCTGGGACAGGAGGTTCTCACACTGAAGCTTTCTTT
-,TRBV24-1,TRBJ1-2,TRBD1,CATSDIRTGGHNSYTF,TGTGCCACCAGTGATATTAGGACAGGGGGGCACAATTCGTACACCTTC
-,TRBV14,TRBJ1-3,TRBD1,CASSLDRDGNTIYF,TGTGCCAGCAGCCTGGACAGGGATGGAAACACCATATATTTT
once,TRBV11-2,TRBJ1-1,-,CASSLDQNTEAFF,TGTGCCAGCAGCTTAGATCAAAACACTGAAGCTTTCTTT
-,TRBV19,TRBJ1-3,-,CASDPRSGNTIYF,TGTGCCAGTGATCCTCGGTCTGGAAACACCATATATTTT
once,TRBV7-3,TRBJ2-7,TRBD1,CASSFRDSYEQYF,TGTGCCAGCAGCTTCCGGGACAGCTACGAGCAGTACTTC
-,TRBV19,TRBJ1-5,TRBD1,CASSIDPWTGSNQPQHF,TGTGCCAGTAGTATAGATCCCTGGACAGGGAGCAATCAGCCCCAGCATTTT
-,TRBV3-1/TRBV3-2,TRBJ1-1,-,CASSNSLLTEAFF,TGTGCCAGCAGCAACAGTCTGCTTACTGAAGCTTTCTTT
-,TRBV27,TRBJ1-4,TRBD1,CARAPPGQRNEKLFF,TGTGCCAGAGCACCTCCGGGACAGAGGAATGAAAAACTGTTTTTT
-,TRBV19,TRBJ2-6,-,CASSGLPFSGANVLTF,TGTGCCAGTAGTGGACTTCCATTCTCTGGGGCCAACGTCCTGACTTTC
-,TRBV7-8,TRBJ1-2,-,CASSTNRVLYGYTF,TGTGCCAGCAGCACGAACCGGGTCCTCTATGGCTACACCTTC